This T cell receptor beta chain was found in a study of blood T cell repertoires in COVID-19. This study enrolled people aged about 18 to 100 from about 26 US geographic areas. Participants were placed into cohorts based on the clinical history they reported. The recovered donors of Cohort 3 showed two negative PCRs, clearance, or symptom resolution. CDR3 length: 15 residues. The junction had 9 bases not matched to a gene; V was cut back by 2 bases and J by 9 bases. Germline CDR1 MGHRA, CDR2 YSYEKL. Authors' data handling: Estimation of nucleated cell counts relied on the amplification of reference gene primers. Profiled with immunoSEQ multiplex PCR; TCRdb holds only in-frame clones, not every one. V and J calls plus clone size are reproduced from that table; the DNA served to infer D and trimming. The data show a few hundred thousand clones, 85% seen once.

The chain employs TRBV4-1 and TRBJ2-4; 8 bases align to TRBD2. The source of this sequence is a woman aged 50 to 60 who had recovered from COVID-19. Material: PBMCs or T cells enriched from blood (not recorded which). Here the CDR3 reads CASSQSGGVSTIQYF. In nucleotides, the CDR3 is TGCGCCAGCAGCCAATCGGGGGGGGTGTCCACCATTCAGTACTTC.